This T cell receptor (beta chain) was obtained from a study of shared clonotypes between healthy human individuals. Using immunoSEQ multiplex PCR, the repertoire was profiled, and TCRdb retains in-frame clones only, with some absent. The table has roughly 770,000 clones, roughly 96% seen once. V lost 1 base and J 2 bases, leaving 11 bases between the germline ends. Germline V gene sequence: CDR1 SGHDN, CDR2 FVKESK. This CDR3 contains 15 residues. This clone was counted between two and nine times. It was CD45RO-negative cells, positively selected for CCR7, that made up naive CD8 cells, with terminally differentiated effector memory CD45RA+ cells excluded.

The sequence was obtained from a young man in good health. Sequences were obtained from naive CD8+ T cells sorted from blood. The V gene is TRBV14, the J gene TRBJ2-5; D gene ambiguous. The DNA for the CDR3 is TGTGCCAGCAGCCAAGCTCGGGCGGAACAAGAGACCCAGTACTTC. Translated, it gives CASSQARAEQETQYF.